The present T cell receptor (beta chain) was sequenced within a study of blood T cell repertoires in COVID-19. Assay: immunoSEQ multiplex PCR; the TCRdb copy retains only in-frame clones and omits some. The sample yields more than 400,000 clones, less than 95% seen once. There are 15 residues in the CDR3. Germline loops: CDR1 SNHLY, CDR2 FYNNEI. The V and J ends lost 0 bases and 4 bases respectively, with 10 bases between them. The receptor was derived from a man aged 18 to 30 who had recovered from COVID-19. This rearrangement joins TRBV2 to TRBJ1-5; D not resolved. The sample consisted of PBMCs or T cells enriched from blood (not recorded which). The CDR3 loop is CASSEAGRDNQPQHF. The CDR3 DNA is TGTGCCAGCAGTGAAGCGGGTCGGGATAATCAGCCCCAGCATTTT.